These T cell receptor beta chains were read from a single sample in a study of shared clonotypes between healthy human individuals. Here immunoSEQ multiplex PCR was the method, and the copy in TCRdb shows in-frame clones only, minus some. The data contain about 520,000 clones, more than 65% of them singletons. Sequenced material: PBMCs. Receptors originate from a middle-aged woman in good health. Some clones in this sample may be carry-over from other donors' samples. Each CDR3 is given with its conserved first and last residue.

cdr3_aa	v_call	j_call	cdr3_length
CASSLDPGANVLTF	TRBV5-1	TRBJ2-6	14
CASSSGTAGTDTQYF	TRBV7-9	TRBJ2-3	15
CASRNGDRGLVEQFF	TRBV28	TRBJ2-1	15
CAISAQVTTNEKLFF	TRBV10-3	TRBJ1-4	15
CASSLWRGRTDTQYF	TRBV7-9	TRBJ2-3	15
CASNPRGNRNEQYF	TRBV19	TRBJ2-7	14
CASSEGTHEVSYEQYF	TRBV6-1	TRBJ2-7	16
CASRPGQGVSQPQHF	TRBV6-1	TRBJ1-5	15
CASSLDRGYQPQHF	TRBV7-8	TRBJ1-5	14
CASSWQGGYGYTF	TRBV7-9	TRBJ1-2	13
CAWSLGQGVYEQYF	TRBV30	TRBJ2-7	14
CASSPEQGLGTAQFF	TRBV11-2	TRBJ2-1	15
CASSPVNTGELFF	TRBV7-3	TRBJ2-2	13
CASSDTLWVAGVDTQYF	TRBV6-1	TRBJ2-3	17
CASSPRIIRDTEAFF	TRBV18	TRBJ1-1	15
CASSGLAGNYEQYF	TRBV9	TRBJ2-7	14
CASSLDADTGELFF	TRBV11-3	TRBJ2-2	14
CSANPRREQYF	TRBV20-1	TRBJ2-7	11
CASSLNRYEQYF	TRBV19	TRBJ2-7	12
CASSVGDSGRVTQYF	TRBV9	TRBJ2-5	15
CASSQKGGLAGGEQYF	TRBV9	TRBJ2-7	16
CASSAHPSGGGPNEQFF	TRBV6-1	TRBJ2-1	17
CASSIWFPSGANVLTF	TRBV19	TRBJ2-6	16
CASSLAGVRGETQYF	TRBV5-4	TRBJ2-5	15
CASSEVAGTQYF	TRBV2	TRBJ2-3	12
CASSIDLVGRAFF	TRBV19	TRBJ1-1	13
CASSQGQREQYF	TRBV7-9	TRBJ2-7	12
CASSYRRTGTYNEQFF	TRBV6-6	TRBJ2-1	16
CASSEDVGLRTEQFF	TRBV6-1	TRBJ2-1	15
CASSLVQENTEAFF	TRBV7-6	TRBJ1-1	14
CASSLTGDSNNEQFF	TRBV7-3	TRBJ2-1	15
CASSSYRTISYNEQFF	TRBV19	TRBJ2-1	16
CASSPPSLAYGYTF	TRBV18	TRBJ1-2	14
CASSEASWGRRQPQHF	TRBV2	TRBJ1-5	16
CASSIPDILVCQPQHF	TRBV21-1	TRBJ1-5	16
CASSLGSGVQETQYF	TRBV11-3	TRBJ2-5	15
CASSLVLNEQFF	TRBV5-1	TRBJ2-1	12
CASSPSGGAGELFF	TRBV9	TRBJ2-2	14
CATGGGTDTQYF	TRBV6-6	TRBJ2-3	12
CASSSFGEQFF	TRBV28	TRBJ2-1	11